The rows below give T cell receptor beta chains drawn from one sample of a study of blood T cell repertoires in COVID-19. Profiling relied on immunoSEQ multiplex PCR, and the TCRdb table lists in-frame clones only, not all of them. The table includes roughly 250,000 clones, 70% to 90% detected once. Sequenced sample: peripheral blood. These receptors originate from a woman between 40 and 55 years old with acute or convalescent COVID-19. Each CDR3 is given with its conserved first and last residue. The D gene is left open where the match is weak. Size tells how often a clone was seen (once, few, many) or the class of an expanded clone, and some rows leave it out.

NA,NA,TRBV11-3,TRBJ2-1,TGTGCCAGCAGCTTAGTGGACAGCTCCTACAATGAGCAGTTCTTC,CASSLVDSSYNEQFF
NA,once,TRBV5-1,TRBJ2-1,TGCGCCAGCAGCTTGGATGTACCAGGGGTGGATGAGCAGTTCTTC,CASSLDVPGVDEQFF
TRBD1,NA,TRBV6-1,TRBJ1-6,TGTGCCAGCAGTGAACATGGACAGGGTGGATCACCCCTCCACTTT,CASSEHGQGGSPLHF
NA,NA,TRBV2,TRBJ2-5,TGTGCCAGCAGTGAAACTTCTTGGGAGACCCAGTACTTC,CASSETSWETQYF
NA,NA,TRBV9,TRBJ1-3,TGTGCCAGCAGCGTACTAGGGGGCTCTGGAAACACCATATATTTT,CASSVLGGSGNTIYF
NA,NA,TRBV18,TRBJ1-5,TGTGCCAGCTCACCACCGACTCTCCCCGGGATGCCCCAGCATTTT,CASSPPTLPGMPQHF
NA,few,TRBV6-5,TRBJ1-3,TGTGCCAGCACCAGGCAGACTAACTCTGGAAACACCATATATTTT,CASTRQTNSGNTIYF
NA,NA,TRBV29-1,TRBJ1-1,TGCAGCGTCCCACGCGGGGCGTACACTGAAGCTTTCTTT,CSVPRGAYTEAFF
TRBD1,NA,TRBV11-2,TRBJ1-6,TGTGCCAGCAGCTTCAGGGGGGCCCGAAATTCACCCCTCCACTTT,CASSFRGARNSPLHF
NA,NA,TRBV7-9,TRBJ2-3,TGTGCCAGCAGCCTAACCCTGGGGGCCACAGATACGCAGTATTTT,CASSLTLGATDTQYF
TRBD2,NA,TRBV2,TRBJ2-5,TGTGCCAGCAGTGAAACGGAGCGGGGGGGCTATTCTCAGGAGACCCAGTACTTC,CASSETERGGYSQETQYF
NA,NA,TRBV9,TRBJ1-4,TGTGCCAGCAGCCCTGGACTCTCCGGTGAAAAACTGTTTTTT,CASSPGLSGEKLFF
NA,NA,TRBV9,TRBJ1-1,TGTGCCAGCAGCGAGGGGAATAGGAACACTGAAGCTTTCTTT,CASSEGNRNTEAFF
TRBD1,NA,TRBV30,TRBJ1-4,TGTGCCTGGAGTCCCGGGACAGTGAATGAAAAACTGTTTTTT,CAWSPGTVNEKLFF
NA,NA,TRBV9,TRBJ1-3,TGTGCCAGCAGCGTAGCCGGGTCAGGGTTGCCCTCTGGAAACACCATATATTTT,CASSVAGSGLPSGNTIYF
NA,NA,TRBV12-3/TRBV12-4,TRBJ1-2,TGTGCCAGCAGTTTGTCAGGGCGCTATGGCTACACCTTC,CASSLSGRYGYTF
NA,NA,TRBV3-1/TRBV3-2,TRBJ1-3,TGTGCCAGCAGCCAAGGGTTGGCGGGAACCTCTGGAAACACCATATATTTT,CASSQGLAGTSGNTIYF
TRBD2,once,TRBV7-2,TRBJ2-1,TGTGCCAGCAGCTTAGGACTAGCGGGCTACAATGAGCAGTTCTTC,CASSLGLAGYNEQFF
TRBD1,NA,TRBV7-2,TRBJ2-1,TGTGCCAGCAGCGCATACCTTCCCGGGACAGCCTACAATGAGCAGTTCTTC,CASSAYLPGTAYNEQFF
NA,NA,TRBV19,TRBJ1-2,TGTGCCAGTAAGGGGCGGGGATGGAACTATGGCTACACCTTC,CASKGRGWNYGYTF
TRBD1,NA,TRBV19,TRBJ1-5,TGTGCCAGTAGTCGGGACAGGGAACTTCCCCAGCATTTT,CASSRDRELPQHF
NA,NA,TRBV7-8,TRBJ1-2,TGTGCCAGCAGCTTTAGCAGTGGGGGCGACGGCTACACCTTC,CASSFSSGGDGYTF
NA,once,TRBV5-1,TRBJ1-1,TGCGCCAGCAGCTTGGCCAGGATGGTAGGGGACACTGAAGCTTTCTTT,CASSLARMVGDTEAFF
NA,NA,TRBV3-1/TRBV3-2,TRBJ1-4,TGTGCCAGCAGCCATTACGGGGGGGCGGTCAAAACTAATGAAAAACTGTTTTTT,CASSHYGGAVKTNEKLFF
TRBD1,NA,TRBV5-4,TRBJ2-3,TGTGCCAGCAGCCCCTGGACAGGGCAAACTAGCACAGATACGCAGTATTTT,CASSPWTGQTSTDTQYF
TRBD1,NA,TRBV7-6,TRBJ1-4,TGTGCCAGCAGCTTATGGGACAGACCCGCAACTAATGAAAAACTGTTTTTT,CASSLWDRPATNEKLFF
NA,NA,TRBV7-9,TRBJ2-5,TGTGCCAGCAGCTCTACAGGGAAACAAGAGACCCAGTACTTC,CASSSTGKQETQYF
NA,NA,TRBV4-1,TRBJ1-3,TGCGCCAGCAGCCAAGAGTTAAGAGGGTTGATCGGAAACACCATATATTTT,CASSQELRGLIGNTIYF
TRBD1,NA,TRBV25-1,TRBJ1-1,TGTGCCAGCAGGGGACAGGGGCGCAGGAACACTGAAGCTTTCTTT,CASRGQGRRNTEAFF
TRBD1,NA,TRBV5-1,TRBJ2-2,TGCGCCAGCAGCTTCGACCGGACAGGGCCTAACACCGGGGAGCTGTTTTTT,CASSFDRTGPNTGELFF
TRBD1,NA,TRBV6-6,TRBJ1-4,TGTGCCAGCAGTCCCGTGGAGGGACAGGAGCCCCTAAAAGAAAAACTGTTTTTT,CASSPVEGQEPLKEKLFF
NA,NA,TRBV19,TRBJ1-2,TGTGCCAGTAGCCTCCCTGGAACGGACACCGATGGCTACACCTTC,CASSLPGTDTDGYTF
NA,NA,TRBV5-1,TRBJ1-1,TGCGCCAGCAGCTTGGGGTTTGAGGGCATGAACACTGAAGCTTTCTTT,CASSLGFEGMNTEAFF
NA,NA,TRBV9,TRBJ1-6,TGTGCCAGCAGCGAGCCCCCGGATTCACCCCTCCACTTT,CASSEPPDSPLHF
TRBD2,NA,TRBV2,TRBJ2-3,TGTGCCAGCAGCGGGAGGCGGGGGGAGACCTCCACAGATACGCAGTATTTT,CASSGRRGETSTDTQYF
TRBD1,NA,TRBV20-1,TRBJ1-2,TGCAGTGCTCCGACAGGGAATGGCTACACCTTC,CSAPTGNGYTF
NA,NA,TRBV10-3,TRBJ1-3,TGTGCCATCAGTCGTTCGGGGATTGTTGGAAACACCATATATTTT,CAISRSGIVGNTIYF
NA,once,TRBV18,TRBJ2-1,TGTGCCAGCTCCTTATTAGCTACGGGGGGCCTAAATGAGCAGTTCTTC,CASSLLATGGLNEQFF
TRBD1,NA,TRBV24-1,TRBJ2-5,TGTGCCACCAGTGATTCACAGGGGGCGGGGGAGACCCAGTACTTC,CATSDSQGAGETQYF
NA,NA,TRBV25-1,TRBJ2-1,TGTGCCAGCAGCCTGTCTTCCAATGAGCAGTTCTTC,CASSLSSNEQFF
NA,NA,TRBV24-1,TRBJ1-2,TGTGCCACCAGTGATTTGACAGATGGCTACACCTTC,CATSDLTDGYTF
NA,NA,TRBV7-6,TRBJ1-2,TGTGCCAGCAGCTTAGCGGCAGGTGGCTACACCTTC,CASSLAAGGYTF
TRBD1,once,TRBV19,TRBJ1-1,TGTGCCAGTAGTATTGGACAGGTCCCGAACACTGAAGCTTTCTTT,CASSIGQVPNTEAFF
NA,NA,TRBV9,TRBJ2-3,TGTGCCAGCAGCGTAGATTTTGGGGCAGGGATCATTAGCACAGATACGCAGTATTTT,CASSVDFGAGIISTDTQYF
NA,NA,TRBV6-1,TRBJ1-6,TGTGCCATCAACCTCTACGGACAGCCCAATTCACCCCTCCACTTT,CAINLYGQPNSPLHF
TRBD1,NA,TRBV11-2,TRBJ2-5,TGTGCCAGCAGCTTGTGGACAGGGGAAGAGACCCAGTACTTC,CASSLWTGEETQYF
NA,NA,TRBV9,TRBJ2-3,TGTGCCAGCAGCGTAGATGGCCCAGATACGCAGTATTTT,CASSVDGPDTQYF